This passage covers 7 T cell receptor beta chains from one sample sequenced in a study of blood T cell repertoires in COVID-19. Libraries were prepared by immunoSEQ multiplex PCR; TCRdb keeps only in-frame clonotypes and omits some of them. Of some 320,000 clones in the sample, roughly 85% were seen once. Sequencing input: peripheral blood. The origin of the receptors is a human donor in a cohort sampled during active COVID-19.

Points on this clone: At the DNA level, this CDR3 is encoded by other sequences in the same sample as well. The chain recombines TRBV6-5 with TRBJ1-5; TRBD1 is a possible D gene (5 bases). The CDR3 has 15 amino acids. CDR1 MNHEY and CDR2 SVGAGI come from the germline V gene. Trimming cost V 2 bases and J 1 base, with 9 bases left between them. The chain's CDR3 is CASSYSRGSNQPQHF. In nucleotides, the CDR3 is TGTGCCAGCAGTTACAGCCGGGGGAGCAATCAGCCCCAGCATTTT.

As for this clone: The same CDR3 is also encoded by other DNA sequences in this sample. The chain is built from TRBV14 and TRBJ1-1; D perhaps matches TRBD1 (6 bases). The CDR3 is made up of 14 amino acids. Germline-derived CDR1 and CDR2 are SGHDN and FVKESK. Trimming removed 3 bases from V and 1 base from J, with 9 bases in between. The CDR3 coding sequence is TGTGCCAGCAGCCAGAGGGGGGGGAACACTGAAGCTTTCTTT. Its translation is CASSQRGGNTEAFF.

The CDR3: CASSLAQTGPSTDTQYF. DNA of the CDR3: TGTGCCAGCAGCTTAGCCCAGACAGGGCCCAGCACAGATACGCAGTATTTT. The V gene is TRBV7-9, the J gene TRBJ2-3; TRBD1 matches 7 bases. The CDR3 is 17 residues long. Germline V gives CDR1 SEHNR, CDR2 FQNEAQ (reference sequence). J gave up 0 bases and V 0 bases, and 6 bases lay outside the gene matches. The full variable domain, in which reference TRBV7-9 and TRBJ2-3 provide the parts outside the CDR3, is DTGVSQNPRHKITKRGQNVTFRCDPISEHNRLYWYRQTLGQGPEFLTYFQNEAQLEKSRLLSDRFSAERPKGSFSTLEIQRTEQGDSAMYLCASSLAQTGPSTDTQYFGPGTRLTVL.

The gene calls are TRBV6-5 and TRBJ2-7; D is possibly TRBD2 (5 bases). Germline CDR1 reads MNHEY; CDR2 reads SVGAGI. V was shortened by 5 bases and J by 7 bases, with 12 bases between the two germline ends. The CDR3 runs 12 residues. The DNA for the CDR3 is TGTGCCAGCAGTATTACCTCGGGGGAGCAGTACTTC. Residues: CASSITSGEQYF.

The chain uses TRBV6-1 and TRBJ1-2, with D tentatively TRBD1 (5 bases). From germline, CDR1 is MNHNS and CDR2 SASEGT. V shed 2 bases and J shed 4 bases, with 11 bases lying between them. The CDR3 contains 14 residues. In nucleotides, the CDR3 is TGTGCCAGCAGTGAACAGGGTTCTAGCTATGGCTACACCTTC. This codes for CASSEQGSSYGYTF.

The chain carries TRBV5-1 and TRBJ2-3, with D perhaps TRBD2 (5 bases). V was pared by 0 bases and J by 1 base, with 21 bases between. The CDR3 length is 19 residues. Germline V gives CDR1 SGHRS, CDR2 YFSETQ. DNA for the CDR3: TGCGCCAGCAGCTTGGCCCCTTTACTAGGTCTTGAGGGCACAGATACGCAGTATTTT. The encoded protein is CASSLAPLLGLEGTDTQYF.

J is TRBJ1-4 and V is TRBV30; D is uncertain. The CDR3 spans 12 residues. Deletions cut 0 bases from V and 7 bases from J, with 6 bases between. The germline CDR1 and CDR2 sequences are GTSNPN and SVGIG (reference sequence). CDR3 protein: CAWSVMAEKLFF. CDR3 bases: TGTGCCTGGAGTGTAATGGCTGAAAAACTGTTTTTT.